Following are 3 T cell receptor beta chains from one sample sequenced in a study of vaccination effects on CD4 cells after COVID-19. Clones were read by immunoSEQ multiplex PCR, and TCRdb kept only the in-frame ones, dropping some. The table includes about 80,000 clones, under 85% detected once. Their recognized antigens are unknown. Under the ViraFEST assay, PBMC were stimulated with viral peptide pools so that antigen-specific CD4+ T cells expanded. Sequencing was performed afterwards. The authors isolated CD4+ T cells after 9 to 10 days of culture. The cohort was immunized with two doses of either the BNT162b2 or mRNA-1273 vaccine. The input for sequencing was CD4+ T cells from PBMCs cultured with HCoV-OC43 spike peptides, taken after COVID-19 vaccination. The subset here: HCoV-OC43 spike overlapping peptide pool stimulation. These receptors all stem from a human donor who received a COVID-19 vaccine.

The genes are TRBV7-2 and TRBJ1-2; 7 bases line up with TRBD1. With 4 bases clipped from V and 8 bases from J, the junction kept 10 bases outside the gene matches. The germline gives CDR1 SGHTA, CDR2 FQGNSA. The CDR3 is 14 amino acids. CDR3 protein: CASSSTTGYSGYTF. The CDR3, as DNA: TGTGCCAGCAGCTCGACGACAGGGTATAGCGGCTACACCTTC.

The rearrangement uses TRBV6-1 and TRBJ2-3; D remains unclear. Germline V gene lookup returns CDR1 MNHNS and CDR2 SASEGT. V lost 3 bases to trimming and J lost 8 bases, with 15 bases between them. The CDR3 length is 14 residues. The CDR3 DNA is TGTGCCAGCAGTGAGCGAACCCTGTTTGGTACGCAGTATTTT. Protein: CASSERTLFGTQYF.

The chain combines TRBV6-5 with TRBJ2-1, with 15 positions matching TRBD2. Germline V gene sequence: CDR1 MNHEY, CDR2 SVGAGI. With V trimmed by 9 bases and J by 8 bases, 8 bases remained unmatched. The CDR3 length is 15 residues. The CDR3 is CASLIRTSGGDEQFF. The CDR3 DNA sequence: TGTGCCAGTCTAATAAGGACTAGCGGGGGGGATGAGCAGTTCTTC.